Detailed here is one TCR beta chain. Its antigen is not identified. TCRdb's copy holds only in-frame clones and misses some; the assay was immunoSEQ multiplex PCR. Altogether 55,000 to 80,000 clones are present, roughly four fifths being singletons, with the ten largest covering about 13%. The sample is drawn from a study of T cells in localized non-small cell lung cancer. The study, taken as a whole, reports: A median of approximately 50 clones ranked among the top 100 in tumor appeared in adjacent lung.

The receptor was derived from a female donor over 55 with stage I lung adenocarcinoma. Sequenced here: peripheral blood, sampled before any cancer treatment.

CDR3 sequence reads: CASSEAGAQQPSGNEQFF. CDR3 DNA: TGTGCCAGCAGTGAAGCGGGGGCACAACAACCGTCCGGGAATGAGCAGTTCTTC. The chain has TRBV2 and TRBJ2-1; a possible D gene is TRBD1 (6 bases). V was clipped by 0 bases and J by 7 bases, with 22 bases between them. CDR1 SNHLY and CDR2 FYNNEI come from the germline V gene. The CDR3 covers 18 residues.